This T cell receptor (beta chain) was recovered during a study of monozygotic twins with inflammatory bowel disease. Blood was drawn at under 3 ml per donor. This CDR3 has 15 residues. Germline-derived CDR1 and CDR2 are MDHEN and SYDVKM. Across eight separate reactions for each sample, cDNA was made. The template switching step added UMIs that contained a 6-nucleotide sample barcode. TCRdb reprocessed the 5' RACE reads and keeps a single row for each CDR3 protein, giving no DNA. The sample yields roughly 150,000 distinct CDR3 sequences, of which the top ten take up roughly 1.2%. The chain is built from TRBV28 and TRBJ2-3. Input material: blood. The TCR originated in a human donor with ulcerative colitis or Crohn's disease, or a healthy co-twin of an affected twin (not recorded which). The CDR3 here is CASSLVDPSTDTQYF.